The 7 T cell receptor beta chains given below trace back to one sample, sequenced in a study of T cell responses to AZD1222 COVID-19 vaccine. Assay used: immunoSEQ multiplex PCR; TCRdb lists only in-frame clones, some missing. The sample lists around 84,000 clones, 88% seen once, with 5.8% in the top ten. Material: peripheral blood, obtained on day 0 of AZD1222 vaccination. The receptors here all came from an adult in good health.

This chain connects TRBV5-4 to TRBJ2-7; 13 bases are shared with TRBD2. Germline values: CDR1 SGHNT, CDR2 YYREEE (reference sequence). J was trimmed by 2 bases and V by 4 bases; bases with no gene match: 6. This CDR3 has 16 residues. The CDR3 DNA follows: TGTGCCAGCAGCCCGGGAGGGACTAGCGGGACCTACGAGCAGTACTTC. It yields the protein CASSPGGTSGTYEQYF.

V gene TRBV7-9 combines with J gene TRBJ1-3, with D perhaps TRBD1 (5 bases). The CDR3 sequence is 15 residues long. V dropped 3 bases and J dropped 3 bases, with 12 bases sitting between them. Germline CDR1 and CDR2: SEHNR and FQNEAQ (reference sequence). Here the CDR3 reads CASSLEGFFGNTIYF. CDR3 DNA sequence: TGTGCCAGCAGCTTGGAGGGGTTTTTTGGAAACACCATATATTTT.

The chain couples TRBV28 to TRBJ1-6, with D possibly TRBD1 on 6 matching bases. Between the trimmed V and J ends, which lost 3 bases and 10 bases, there was a span of 13 bases. The V gene's germline CDR1 is MDHEN and CDR2 SYDVKM. This CDR3 is built from 14 residues. The CDR3 nucleotides read TGTGCCAGCAGTTTCCAGGGGTACGAATCACCCCTCCACTTT. This codes for CASSFQGYESPLHF.

The V call is TRBV19, the J call TRBJ1-4; 8 positions agree with TRBD1. The CDR3 spans 14 residues. Trimming took 4 bases from V and 8 from J; bases not matched to a gene: 6. CDR1 is LNHDA, CDR2 SQIVND, per germline (reference sequence). As DNA, the CDR3 is TGTGCCAGTAGTAAAGGACAGGGAAGGGAAAAACTGTTTTTT. It yields the protein CASSKGQGREKLFF.

The chain joins TRBV6-5 to TRBJ1-1; the D is unclear. CDR3 size: 15 residues. The germline CDR1 and CDR2 sequences are MNHEY and SVGAGI. Trimming left V 5 bases short and J 4 bases short, with 17 bases between. This CDR3 reads CASSTDMPGSTEAFF. CDR3 nucleotides: TGTGCCAGCAGTACCGACATGCCGGGATCCACTGAAGCTTTCTTT.

The chain recombines TRBV7-9 with TRBJ2-1, with 10 bases lining up with TRBD2. From germline, CDR1 is SEHNR and CDR2 FQNEAQ (reference sequence). V dropped 3 bases and J dropped 7; count of bases not matched to a gene: 3. This CDR3 has 14 amino acids. The CDR3 nucleotides read TGTGCCAGCAGCTTGAGCGGGAGGGGTAATGAGCAGTTCTTC. Translated: CASSLSGRGNEQFF. Using reference TRBV7-9 and TRBJ2-1 for the parts outside the CDR3, the full variable domain is DTGVSQNPRHKITKRGQNVTFRCDPISEHNRLYWYRQTLGQGPEFLTYFQNEAQLEKSRLLSDRFSAERPKGSFSTLEIQRTEQGDSAMYLCASSLSGRGNEQFFGPGTRLTVL.

This chain joins TRBV19 and TRBJ2-3; D might be TRBD1 or TRBD2, each matching 5 bases. This CDR3 spans 14 amino acids. Trimming cost V 6 bases and J 6 bases, with 16 bases left between them. Germline loops: CDR1 LNHDA, CDR2 SQIVND (reference sequence). CDR3 loop: CASSKGHRGDTQYF. DNA of the CDR3: TGTGCCAGTAGCAAGGGGCATCGGGGCGATACGCAGTATTTT.